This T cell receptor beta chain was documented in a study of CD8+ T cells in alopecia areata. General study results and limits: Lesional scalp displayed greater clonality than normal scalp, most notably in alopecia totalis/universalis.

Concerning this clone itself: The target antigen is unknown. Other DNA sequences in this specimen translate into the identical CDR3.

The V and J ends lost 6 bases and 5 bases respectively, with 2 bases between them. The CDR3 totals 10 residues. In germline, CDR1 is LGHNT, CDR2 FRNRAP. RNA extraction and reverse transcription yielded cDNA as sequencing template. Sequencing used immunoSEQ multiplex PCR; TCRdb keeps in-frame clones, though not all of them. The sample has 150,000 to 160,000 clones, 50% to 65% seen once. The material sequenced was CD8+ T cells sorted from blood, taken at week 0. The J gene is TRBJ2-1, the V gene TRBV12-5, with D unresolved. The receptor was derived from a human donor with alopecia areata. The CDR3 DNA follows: TGTGCTAGTGGGGACAATGAGCAGTTCTTC. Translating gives CASGDNEQFF.